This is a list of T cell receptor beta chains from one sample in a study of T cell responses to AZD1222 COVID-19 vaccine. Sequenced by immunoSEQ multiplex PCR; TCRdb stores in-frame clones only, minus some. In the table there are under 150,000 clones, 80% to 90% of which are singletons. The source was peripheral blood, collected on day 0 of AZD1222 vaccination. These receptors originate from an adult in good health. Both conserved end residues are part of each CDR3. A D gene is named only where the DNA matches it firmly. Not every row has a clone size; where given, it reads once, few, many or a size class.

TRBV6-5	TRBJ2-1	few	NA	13	CASITGVTNEQFF	TGTGCCAGCATCACGGGGGTTACGAATGAGCAGTTCTTC
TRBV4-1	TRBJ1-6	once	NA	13	CASSQEDGSPLHF	TGCGCCAGCAGCCAAGAGGATGGATCACCCCTCCACTTT
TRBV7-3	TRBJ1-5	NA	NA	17	CASSLGPLGPLDQPQHF	TGTGCCAGCAGCTTAGGGCCATTGGGGCCTCTTGATCAGCCCCAGCATTTT
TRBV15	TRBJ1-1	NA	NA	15	CATSRVDMRNTEAFF	TGTGCCACCAGCAGAGTGGATATGCGAAACACTGAAGCTTTCTTT
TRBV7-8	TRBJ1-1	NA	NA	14	CASTPFLLEGMAFF	TGTGCCAGCACCCCCTTCCTGTTGGAGGGGATGGCTTTCTTT
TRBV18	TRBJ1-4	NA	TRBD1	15	CASSPDRGQNEKLFF	TGTGCCAGCTCACCAGACAGGGGACAGAATGAAAAACTGTTTTTT
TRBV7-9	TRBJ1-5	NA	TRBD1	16	CASSTTKGQGNQPQHF	TGTGCCAGCAGCACTACGAAAGGACAGGGCAATCAGCCCCAGCATTTT
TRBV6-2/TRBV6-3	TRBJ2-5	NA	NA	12	CASSFPPETQYF	TGTGCCAGCAGTTTTCCCCCCGAGACCCAGTACTTC
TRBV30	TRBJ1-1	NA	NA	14	CAWSVRGLNTEAFF	TGTGCCTGGAGTGTACGGGGGCTGAACACTGAAGCTTTCTTT
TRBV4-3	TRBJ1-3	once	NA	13	CASSQGGGNTIYF	TGCGCCAGCAGCCAAGGGGGGGGAAACACCATATATTTT
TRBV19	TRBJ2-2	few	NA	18	CASSILGLRGGGTGELFF	TGTGCCAGTAGTATCCTGGGCCTGCGGGGCGGCGGCACCGGGGAGCTGTTTTTT
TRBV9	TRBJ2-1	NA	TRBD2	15	CASSPVTSGSTEQFF	TGTGCCAGCAGCCCCGTGACTAGCGGGAGTACTGAGCAGTTCTTC
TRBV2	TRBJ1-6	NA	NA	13	CARGRDYNSPLHF	TGTGCCAGGGGGCGAGACTATAATTCACCCCTCCACTTT